This TCR beta chain was retrieved from a study of shared clonotypes between healthy human individuals (dated by TCRdb to 2020 to 2022). Concerning the study at large: Two women and a few men aged 18 to 49 years were included in the cohort. For each donor, CD4 naive and CD4 memory were each given three plates, CD8 naive was given two plates, and CD8 memory was given one plate. Blood TCR repertoires of a handful of healthy adults were deeply sequenced to estimate repertoire size and the extent of clonotype sharing between individuals. Between about 0.94 and 8.9 billion PBMCs per donor were obtained by leukapheresis. To increase sequencing depth and limit assay-specific biases, different laboratories used diverse techniques to prepare libraries and sequence TCR repertoires.

Using the deep immunoSEQ assay, multiplex PCR amplified TCR CDR3 regions from genomic DNA. For each cell subset, the extracted genomic DNA was distributed evenly across all wells of several immunoSEQ 96-well plates, and each plate served as one replicate. For sorted subsets, each replicate PCR was loaded with 150 to 250 ng genomic DNA, equivalent to 30,000 or so T cell genomes. Purified libraries were quantified with a Qubit 3.0 fluorometer, sized on a Bioanalyzer 2100, and re-quantified with the KAPA Library Quantification kit. Every immunoSEQ 96-well plate was sequenced on a dedicated single-read 150-cycle Illumina NextSeq 550 flow cell. Per the original workflow: The immunoSEQ output contained only junctional sequences without quality scores, so filtering could not match that applied to full-length reads. Sequences were annotated with PyIR, a Python wrapper for IgBLAST v1.9, using IMGT germline references to assign V/J genes and CDR3. Reads were removed for weak V/J assignments (E-value above 1e-6), missing CDR3, stop codons, out-of-frame junctions, or ambiguous translated residues. V3J clonotypes were defined as sequences sharing an identical inferred V gene, J gene, and CDR3 amino acid sequence. Percentage overlap between repertoires was computed as shared unique clonotypes divided by the size of the smaller repertoire. Three approaches were used to assess repertoire richness: RTK rarefaction, the Chao1 estimator, and Recon v2.1 estimates of unobserved clonotypes. Generation probabilities for all TCRbeta clonotypes obtained by the gDNA method from a handful of donors were computed using OLGA. The source is immuneACCESS, and TCRdb retained only in-frame sequences with V and J called. Part of the clones is not carried over; for the studies checked, unresolved V genes explain less than half of this, and the remainder is unexplained. That table is the source of V, J and clone size, and D and trimming were worked out from the DNA. The sample table holds around 2,100,000 clones, of which about 95% were seen once. The top ten constitute less than 1.5% of the sample.

For the CD8 naive samples, CD45RO-negative cells were positively selected for CCR7, yielding a CD45RA+CCR7+ population from which TemRA cells were excluded. The donors were healthy, HIV-negative adults with no recently reported acute infections or vaccinations. Only Caucasian adults living in Nashville, Tennessee, USA were represented among the donors. After blood collection by leukapheresis, PBMCs were isolated using Ficoll-Histopaque density gradient centrifugation and then cryopreserved in the vapor phase of liquid nitrogen. Purity and quantity of every magnetically sorted T cell population were checked by analytical flow cytometry. From each sorted fraction, genomic DNA was isolated and quantified by UV absorbance on a Nanodrop 2000c. To note about this clone: No cognate antigen has been identified for it. No base-level quality is on record; no much larger clone is a single base apart.

The V end loses 1 base and the J end loses 0 bases, and a stretch of 15 bases separates them. From a lookup of the germline V gene (reference sequence), CDR1 and CDR2 are GTSNPN and SVGIG. Counted from cysteine to phenylalanine, this CDR3 has 16 amino acids. Left in the record is the CDR3 DNA by itself, 48 bases read in frame from the first base. Summary of the overall study and its limitations: The genetic and exposure-history diversity represented was limited by the small number of donors. Sampling was limited to blood, and TCR repertoires in tissue likely differ from TCR repertoires in blood. Naive subsets generally had larger estimated clonotype richness than memory subsets did. Higher generation probabilities were observed for clonotypes shared by all four sorted-subset donors than for non-shared clonotypes. Even with the large sequencing depth, rarefaction of the sorted-subset datasets indicated that sequencing was incomplete. Across a handful of donors, approximately 5% of naive CD4, 3% to 4% of naive CD8, around 2.1% of memory CD4, and under 0.45% of memory CD8 clonotypes were shared. Based on pairwise subsampling, the degree of clonotype sharing among donors was expected to be affected by sequencing depth.

The material sequenced was naive CD8+ T cells sorted from blood. The sample's cell subset or site, from its label and the paper: CD45RA+CCR7+. This receptor chain uses TRBV30 and TRBJ1-1; tentative D gene TRBD1, with 5 bases matching. This clonotype originated in a man younger than 30 in good health. The CDR3 protein is CAWSGDPNYMNTEAFF. In nucleotides, the sequence is TGTGCCTGGAGTGGGGACCCGAATTACATGAACACTGAAGCTTTCTTT.